This TCR beta chain was captured by sequencing in a study of siplizumab effects on memory and regulatory T cells (dated by TCRdb to the late 2010s). About the study as a whole: The study looked at the effect of siplizumab, an anti-CD2 antibody, on alloreactive T-cell subsets in allogeneic mixed lymphocyte reactions made from human PBMCs.

Sorted unstimulated T cells and proliferating T cells recovered from mixed lymphocyte reactions were subjected to TCRbeta CDR3 sequencing. Fresh whole blood from approximately ten HLA-typed healthy donors was used to isolate PBMCs. To map where alloreactive clones came from, unstimulated CD4+ regulatory T cells were FACS-sorted. The library relied on the immunoSEQ multiplex PCR assay. About 9.9 x 10^4 TCR templates per sample were assayed by the deep sequencing platform. Genomic DNA extracted from sorted T cells was the material used for TCRbeta CDR3 sequencing. Under the source paper's analysis protocol: The R programming language was used for the clonal analysis of the TCRbeta CDR3 data. Unstimulated samples were compared with post-reaction CFSE-low samples to define alloreactive CD4+ and CD8+ clones. Alloreactive CD4+ clones were assigned to regulatory or non-regulatory origin by matching sequences to sorted unstimulated Treg and non-Treg repertoires. The table was pulled from immuneACCESS by TCRdb, which kept in-frame rearrangements only. Such tables lose some clones; where checked, under half of the loss comes from unresolved V genes, and the rest has no known cause. V and J calls and clone size follow that table, whereas D and trimming were derived from the DNA. The table for this sample lists approximately 100,000 clones; about 94% of them were counted only once. The ten largest make up 0.55% to 0.8% of the sample.

On this clone itself: The specificity of this receptor is unknown. One base away there is no much larger clone; base qualities are not given.

What the authors observed across the whole study: Whether proliferating Tregs from siplizumab cultures actually had suppressive function was not functionally confirmed. Roughly 75-96% of proliferating CD4+ or CD8+ clones could not be assigned a naive or memory phenotype. Because sequences at frequencies below about 10^-5 were poorly captured, only a minor fraction of alloreactive clones could be mapped back to unstimulated subsets. In reactions with siplizumab, an average of approximately 69% of mappable alloreactive CD4+ clones were Treg-derived, compared with 25% to 30% in control reactions. Greater diversity appeared to be present in unstimulated naive T cells than in memory T cells, and a substantial contribution to the alloresponse seemed to be made by naive cells. The cumulative frequency of alloreactive sequences traceable to unstimulated CD4+ memory T cells was significantly reduced by siplizumab.

Via the germline V gene, CDR1 is SQVTM and CDR2 ANQGSEA. The cysteine opens and the phenylalanine closes a CDR3 of 11 amino acids. Solely the CDR3 DNA is kept, with 33 bases framed from the first base. V loses 3 bases of germline sequence and J loses 2 bases, and the interval between the two ends is 5 bases. This receptor was obtained from a human donor in good health. The V and J genes are TRBV29-1 and TRBJ2-7, with the D gene uncertain. The source material was Tregs sorted from blood. The DNA sequence follows: TGCAGCGTTGATATCGCCTACGAGCAGTACTTC. Its product reads: CSVDIAYEQYF.